The 16 T cell receptor beta chains below were found in one sample sequenced in a study of T cell repertoires in cytomegalovirus infection. Via MiXCR, TCRdb re-called the reads, giving one row per CDR3 protein. The data show roughly 500,000 distinct CDR3 sequences, 33% seen once. No antigen has been assigned to these receptors. The sample was cultured PBMCs, taken from culture after CMV antigen stimulation. The receptors come from a human donor in good health (CMV status not recorded). Some clones in this sample may be carry-over from other donors' samples.

The sample holds a few counts of this clonotype. V is TRBV4-1 and J is TRBJ2-1, with 11 bases identical to TRBD2. Trimming took 1 base from V and 5 from J; bases not matched to a gene: 10. The length of the CDR3 is 18 residues. Germline loops: CDR1 MGHRA, CDR2 YSYEKL. DNA of the CDR3: TGCGCCAGCAGCCAAGCCGCGGGACTAGCGGCTCCTAACAATGAGCAGTTCTTC. As protein: CASSQAAGLAAPNNEQFF.

This clonotype was seen ten or more times. This CDR3 reads CASTRTRLAGVWDNEQFF. The DNA for the CDR3 is TGTGCCAGCACACGAACCCGACTAGCGGGAGTTTGGGACAATGAGCAGTTCTTC. This chain links TRBV13 with TRBJ2-1; TRBD2 aligns across 12 bases. Germline V CDR1 and CDR2: PRHDT, FYEKMQ (reference sequence). The CDR3 contains 18 residues. The ends lost 7 bases at V and 5 bases at J; junction bases unmatched: 15.

V usage is TRBV6-2 or TRBV6-3 and J usage is TRBJ2-7; TRBD2 is a possible D gene (6 bases). Per germline, CDR1 MNHEY and CDR2 SVGEGT. V was clipped by 6 bases and J by 6 bases, with 27 bases between them. There are 17 residues in the CDR3. The CDR3: CASRTQGPGTLALEQYF. The CDR3 coding sequence is TGTGCCAGCAGGACCCAGGGACCCGGGACTCTCGCCCTCGAGCAGTACTTC.

V and J are TRBV6-2 or TRBV6-3 and TRBJ1-5; 9 bases are shared with TRBD1. Germline lookup yields CDR1 MNHEY and CDR2 SVGEGT. The V gene end was trimmed by 6 bases and the J gene end by 7 bases; junction bases not matched to a gene: 1. CDR3 size: 12 residues. The CDR3 sequence: CASRGQGQPQHF. For the CDR3, the DNA is TGTGCCAGCAGGGGACAGGGCCAGCCCCAGCATTTT.

This rearrangement joins TRBV10-3 to TRBJ1-4; no reliable D call. The CDR3 consists of 13 residues. Per the germline V gene, CDR1 is ENHRY and CDR2 is SYGVKD. The V end was cut by 0 bases, the J end by 5 bases, with 4 bases between. The CDR3 loop reads CAISESPNEKLFF. CDR3 DNA: TGTGCCATCAGTGAGTCGCCAAATGAAAAACTGTTTTTT.

The table lists this clonotype with a few counts. The chain recombines TRBV4-1 with TRBJ2-7; a weak D match, TRBD1 (5 bases). CDR1 is MGHRA, CDR2 YSYEKL, per germline. V was pared by 1 base and J by 3 bases, with 10 bases between. CDR3 length: 14 residues. This chain's CDR3 is CASSQVQADYEQYF. Here the CDR3 DNA reads TGCGCCAGCAGCCAAGTACAGGCAGACTACGAGCAGTACTTC.

About this clonotype itself: The conserved closing phenylalanine or tryptophan is absent in this CDR3, likely reflecting a read error. The V gene is TRBV11-3, the J gene TRBJ2-3; 12 bases agree with TRBD1. From germline, CDR1 is SGHNT and CDR2 YENEEA. This CDR3 contains 17 residues. J was trimmed by 6 bases and V by 4 bases; bases with no gene match: 11. The CDR3 region has the DNA TGTGCCAGCAGCTCCCGGGACAGGGGGCGCGATGGCGATACGCAGTATTCT. Translating it yields CASSSRDRGRDGDTQYS.

This clonotype has just a few counts. The V and J genes are TRBV7-6 and TRBJ2-3; no firm D call. The CDR3 sequence is 15 residues long. Deletions cut 1 base from V and 2 bases from J, with 10 bases between. CDR1 is SGHVS, CDR2 FNYEAQ, per germline. The CDR3 nucleotides are TGTGCCAGCAGCTTAGTTCCGGTCATCACAGATACGCAGTATTTT. This gives the protein CASSLVPVITDTQYF.

V and J are TRBV7-3 and TRBJ1-1, with D tentatively TRBD1 (6 bases). V shed 1 base and J shed 1 base, with 10 bases lying between them. CDR3 length: 15 residues. CDR1 and CDR2 from the germline V gene are SGHTA and FQGTGA. CDR3 sequence (DNA): TGTGCCAGCAGCTTAATAGGGACAAGGAACACTGAAGCTTTCTTT. Protein sequence: CASSLIGTRNTEAFF. Complete variable domain (other parts from reference TRBV7-3 and TRBJ1-1): GAGVSQTPSNKVTEKGKYVELRCDPISGHTALYWYRQSLGQGPEFLIYFQGTGAADDSGLPNDRFFAVRPEGSVSTLKIQRTERGDSAVYLCASSLIGTRNTEAFFGQGTRLTVV.

The V and J genes are TRBV20-1 and TRBJ1-2; D is undetermined. The V end was cut by 2 bases, the J end by 6 bases, with 7 bases between. Germline assignment: CDR1 DFQATT and CDR2 SNEGSKA (reference sequence). The CDR3 runs 11 residues. Here the CDR3 DNA reads TGCAGTGCTAGACCCGGGGATGGCTACACCTTC. Amino acid sequence: CSARPGDGYTF.

Here the CDR3 DNA reads TGTGCCAGCAGCTTAATGTCCGGTCTCGGGACCAATGAGCAGTTCTTC. Its translation: CASSLMSGLGTNEQFF. This chain connects TRBV7-3 to TRBJ2-1; D may be TRBD1 or TRBD2 (5 bases each). Trimming left V 1 base short and J 6 bases short, with 16 bases between. Per the germline V gene, CDR1 is SGHTA and CDR2 is FQGTGA. The CDR3 totals 16 residues.

This clonotype was recorded a few times. V gene TRBV7-2 combines with J gene TRBJ1-1, with a weak D call TRBD1 (6 bases). V gave up 2 bases and J gave up 4 bases, with 11 bases separating them. The CDR3 is 14 amino acids. Per the germline V gene, CDR1 is SGHTA and CDR2 is FQGNSA. DNA for the CDR3: TGTGCCAGCAGCTTAAACAGGGAGAGCACTGAAGCTTTCTTT. Translation: CASSLNRESTEAFF.

The chain carries TRBV7-6 and TRBJ2-6, with a weak D call TRBD2 (5 bases). This CDR3 is built from 15 residues. Germline lookup yields CDR1 SGHVS and CDR2 FNYEAQ. V lost 4 bases and J 5 bases, leaving 12 bases between the germline ends. The CDR3 reads CASSSRAVWANVLTF. The CDR3 DNA follows: TGTGCCAGCAGCTCGAGAGCGGTTTGGGCCAACGTCCTGACTTTC.

The V and J genes are TRBV6-6 and TRBJ2-3; D gene ambiguous. V was cut by 7 bases and J by 5 bases, with 22 bases left in between. This CDR3 has 16 residues. CDR1 and CDR2 (germline): MNHNY, SVGAGI (reference sequence). CDR3 protein: CASTLEAPRWGDTQYF. The CDR3 DNA reads TGTGCCAGCACCCTTGAGGCACCGCGCTGGGGAGATACGCAGTATTTT.

About this clonotype itself: A junction end diverges from the germline sequence, so it may reflect a read error. V usage is TRBV7-2 and J usage is TRBJ2-3; TRBD1 matches 12 bases. The CDR3 is made up of 13 amino acids. Germline loops: CDR1 SGHTA, CDR2 FQGNSA. CDR3 nucleotide sequence: TGTGCCAGCGGGACAGGGGGCACAAATACGCAGTATTTT. Translation: CASGTGGTNTQYF. Variable domain in full (rest from reference TRBV7-2 and TRBJ2-3): GAGVSQSPSNKVTEKGKDVELRCDPISGHTALYWYRQSLGQGLEFLIYFQGNSAPDKSGLPSDRFSAERTGGSVSTLTIQRTQQEDSAVYLCASGTGGTNTQYFGPGTRLTVL.

In nucleotides, the CDR3 is TGTGCCAGCAGCCCCACGGTCTTGGGCCGGGGTGAGCAGTACTTC. Amino acid sequence: CASSPTVLGRGEQYF. The chain employs TRBV12-3 or TRBV12-4 and TRBJ2-7; possible D gene TRBD2, 5 bases. The CDR3 has 15 residues. Trimming took 6 bases from V and 7 from J, leaving 22 bases between them.